This entry lists 29 T cell receptor beta chains sequenced from one sample in a study of blood T cell repertoires in COVID-19. Measured with immunoSEQ multiplex PCR; TCRdb has only the in-frame clones, and not every one. The table shows 400,000 to 450,000 clones, with about nine tenths occurring only once. The sequencing input was peripheral blood. All receptors come from a woman between 50 and 59 years old with COVID-19, enrolled during active disease.

The genes are TRBV5-8 and TRBJ2-7; tentatively, D is TRBD2 (6 bases). CDR3 length equals 15 residues. V was cut by 0 bases and J by 2 bases, with 12 bases left in between. Germline V CDR1 and CDR2: SGHTS, YDEGEE. The DNA of the CDR3 is TGTGCCAGCAGCTTGGCCGCGGGACTTCCCTACGAGCAGTACTTC. It codes for CASSLAAGLPYEQYF.

This chain joins TRBV9 and TRBJ1-1; 7 bases are a match to TRBD1. CDR1 is SGDLS, CDR2 YYNGEE, per germline. There are 17 residues in the CDR3. V was pared by 0 bases and J by 0 bases, with 8 bases of the junction left unmatched. CDR3 residues: CASSVGDRSVMNTEAFF. CDR3 DNA: TGTGCCAGCAGCGTAGGGGACAGAAGCGTGATGAACACTGAAGCTTTCTTT.

This clone has more than one count but fewer than ten. The chain uses TRBV11-2 and TRBJ2-1; 8 bases are shared with TRBD2. This CDR3 contains 13 residues. The germline CDR1 and CDR2 sequences are SGHAT and FQNNGV. Trimming cost V 6 bases and J 12 bases; bases outside gene matches: 10. CDR3 DNA sequence: TGTGCCAGCAGTCGTACCGCACGGGGGGGGCAGTTCTTC. It encodes CASSRTARGGQFF.

The chain recombines TRBV5-1 with TRBJ2-7; D possibly corresponds to TRBD2 (5 bases). Trimming took off 0 bases at V and 2 bases at J, with 9 bases between the two ends. In germline, CDR1 is SGHRS, CDR2 YFSETQ. The CDR3 runs 14 residues. CDR3 DNA: TGCGCCAGCAGCTTGGGAGGGCCGGCCTACGAGCAGTACTTC. Amino acids: CASSLGGPAYEQYF.

This chain connects TRBV19 to TRBJ1-5; D is unresolved. The germline V and J ends were trimmed by 3 bases and 5 bases, with 14 bases remaining between them. Germline values: CDR1 LNHDA, CDR2 SQIVND (reference sequence). This CDR3 has 15 residues. The CDR3 spells CASSIPGLMYQPQHF. In DNA form, the CDR3 reads TGTGCCAGTAGTATCCCGGGATTAATGTATCAGCCCCAGCATTTT.

CDR3: CASRPPSNYGYTF. CDR3 nucleotides: TGTGCCAGCAGACCACCGAGTAACTATGGCTACACCTTC. The chain carries TRBV6-5 and TRBJ1-2; no firm D call. This CDR3 has 13 amino acids. Trimming removed 6 bases from V and 1 base from J, with 9 bases in between. Germline CDR1 reads MNHEY; CDR2 reads SVGAGI.

The genes are TRBV20-1 and TRBJ2-5, with 10 bases aligning to TRBD2. V was clipped by 3 bases and J by 1 base; unmatched bases: 5. Germline lookup yields CDR1 DFQATT and CDR2 SNEGSKA (reference sequence). This CDR3 is 15 amino acids long. As DNA, the CDR3 is TGCAGTGCTAGTGCTAGCGGGGGATTCCAAGAGACCCAGTACTTC. Encoded protein: CSASASGGFQETQYF.

The chain couples TRBV30 to TRBJ2-3; the D gene is possibly TRBD2 (7 bases). In germline, CDR1 is GTSNPN, CDR2 SVGIG (reference sequence). CDR3 length: 13 amino acids. V lost 5 bases and J lost 5, with 14 bases in between. The CDR3 DNA reads TGTGCCTGGGGGCGGGGGCCCAGAGATACGCAGTATTTT. Its translation: CAWGRGPRDTQYF.

This clone is a singleton in its sample. The V call is TRBV12-3 or TRBV12-4, the J call TRBJ1-1; D possibly corresponds to TRBD1 (6 bases). The V end was cut by 5 bases, the J end by 6 bases, with 10 bases between. CDR3 length: 12 amino acids. The CDR3 sequence: CASSPGQPEAFF. For the CDR3, the DNA is TGTGCCAGCAGTCCCGGACAGCCTGAAGCTTTCTTT.

V usage is TRBV11-3 and J usage is TRBJ2-1; 9 bases agree with TRBD1. The CDR3 contains 17 residues. Per the germline V gene, CDR1 is SGHNT and CDR2 is YENEEA. J was trimmed by 9 bases and V by 1 base; bases with no gene match: 13. The CDR3 loop is CASSLGVRTGAEGEQFF. CDR3 coding DNA: TGTGCCAGCAGCTTAGGGGTCCGGACAGGGGCTGAGGGTGAGCAGTTCTTC.

The rearrangement links TRBV24-1 to TRBJ2-7, with D perhaps matching TRBD1 (6 bases). Germline V gene lookup returns CDR1 KGHDR and CDR2 SFDVKD. With 2 bases removed from V and 7 bases from J, the gap between germline ends came to 11 bases. CDR3 length: 13 amino acids. The CDR3: CATSDSGASEQYF. CDR3 nucleotides: TGTGCCACCAGTGATTCAGGGGCTTCGGAGCAGTACTTC.

The rearrangement joins TRBV7-8 to TRBJ1-1, with 9 nucleotides matching TRBD1. Per germline, CDR1 SGHVS and CDR2 FQNEAQ. V shed 4 bases, J shed 2 bases, and the junction held 5 bases outside the gene matches. The CDR3 extends over 15 amino acids. In DNA form, the CDR3 reads TGTGCCAGCAGCTACGGACAGGGGCACAACACTGAAGCTTTCTTT. Protein product: CASSYGQGHNTEAFF.

The rearrangement uses TRBV27 and TRBJ1-5; D might be TRBD1 (5 bases). Germline assignment: CDR1 MNHEY and CDR2 SMNVEV (reference sequence). The CDR3 length is 12 residues. The ends were cut back, 5 bases at V and 11 bases at J, with 13 bases in the middle. CDR3 DNA: TGTGCCAGCAGTCTCCCACCGGGGGCCCAGCATTTT. Protein product: CASSLPPGAQHF.

The CDR3 sequence: CASSRGGPPYEQYF. The CDR3 DNA follows: TGTGCCAGTAGTAGGGGGGGGCCCCCCTACGAGCAGTACTTC. The J gene is TRBJ2-7, the V gene TRBV19; a weak D match, TRBD2 (7 bases). V dropped 4 bases and J dropped 2 bases, with 12 bases sitting between them. The CDR3 runs 14 residues. Germline V gives CDR1 LNHDA, CDR2 SQIVND (reference sequence).

This clone has only one observation. The rearrangement joins TRBV19 to TRBJ1-5; 9 nucleotides align to TRBD1. This CDR3 is 20 amino acids long. The ends lost 0 bases at V and 0 bases at J; junction bases unmatched: 12. Germline V gene data show CDR1 as LNHDA and CDR2 as SQIVND (reference sequence). The DNA for the CDR3 is TGTGCCAGTAGTATAGACGACCCGGGACAGGGAGTTTATAGCAATCAGCCCCAGCATTTT. It translates to CASSIDDPGQGVYSNQPQHF.

The CDR3, as DNA: TGTGCCAGCAGCTTTAATAGCGGGCCCGGGGAGCTGTTTTTT. Encoded protein: CASSFNSGPGELFF. The chain links TRBV11-3 to TRBJ2-2, with 7 nucleotides matching TRBD2. CDR1 and CDR2 (germline): SGHNT, YENEEA. V was clipped by 3 bases and J by 6 bases; unmatched bases: 4. The CDR3 extends over 14 amino acids. Full variable domain (missing parts from reference TRBV11-3 and TRBJ2-2): EAGVVQSPRYKIIEKKQPVAFWCNPISGHNTLYWYLQNLGQGPELLIRYENEEAVDDSQLPKDRFSAERLKGVDSTLKIQPAELGDSAVYLCASSFNSGPGELFFGEGSRLTVL.

The chain is built from TRBV30 and TRBJ2-5; D is perhaps TRBD2 (6 bases). Germline V CDR1 and CDR2: GTSNPN, SVGIG (reference sequence). This CDR3 has 13 residues. Trimming shortened V by 1 base and J by 5 bases, and 11 bases separated the two germline ends. This CDR3 reads CAWSGEVEETQYF. The DNA for the CDR3 is TGTGCCTGGAGTGGGGAGGTGGAGGAGACCCAGTACTTC.

The J gene is TRBJ1-2, the V gene TRBV5-1; 8 nucleotides line up with TRBD1. Looked up from germline, CDR1 is SGHRS and CDR2 is YFSETQ. The J segment lost 6 bases and the V segment lost 2 bases, leaving 3 bases of the junction unmatched. This CDR3 region has 13 residues. CDR3 sequence reads: CASSFTGGDGYTF. The CDR3 bases are TGCGCCAGCAGCTTTACAGGGGGGGATGGCTACACCTTC.

The genes are TRBV11-3 and TRBJ2-3; D is possibly TRBD2 (6 bases). The CDR3 runs to 15 residues. Germline-derived CDR1 and CDR2 are SGHNT and YENEEA. V dropped 5 bases and J dropped 0 bases, with 12 bases sitting between them. The CDR3 sequence: CASSTGVLSTDTQYF. Written as DNA, the CDR3 is TGTGCCAGCAGCACGGGGGTGCTTAGCACAGATACGCAGTATTTT. The variable domain in full, with the rest retrieved from reference TRBV11-3 and TRBJ2-3, is EAGVVQSPRYKIIEKKQPVAFWCNPISGHNTLYWYLQNLGQGPELLIRYENEEAVDDSQLPKDRFSAERLKGVDSTLKIQPAELGDSAVYLCASSTGVLSTDTQYFGPGTRLTVL.

The chain links TRBV18 to TRBJ2-7, with D possibly matching TRBD2 (5 bases). V lost 6 bases to trimming and J lost 2 bases, with 17 bases between them. Per the germline V gene, CDR1 is KGHSH and CDR2 is LQKENI. The CDR3 spans 15 residues. The CDR3 nucleotides are TGTGCCAGCTCCCTTAGACACGGACTTCCCTACGAGCAGTACTTC. This sequence encodes CASSLRHGLPYEQYF.

This chain links TRBV29-1 with TRBJ1-4, with TRBD1 as a possible D gene (5 bases). Germline V gives CDR1 SQVTM, CDR2 ANQGSEA. This CDR3 region has 13 residues. The V and J ends lost 7 bases and 3 bases respectively, with 12 bases between them. CDR3 in DNA: TGCAGCGCCCACCCGGGGGCTAATGAAAAACTGTTTTTT. As protein: CSAHPGANEKLFF.

The rearrangement links TRBV19 to TRBJ2-2, with a possible D match to TRBD2 (6 bases). Germline assignment: CDR1 LNHDA and CDR2 SQIVND (reference sequence). V gave up 3 bases and J gave up 5 bases, with 13 bases separating them. CDR3 length: 15 residues. CDR3 DNA sequence: TGTGCCAGTAGTATCCGGCGGGGAGAAACCGGGGAGCTGTTTTTT. Its protein product is CASSIRRGETGELFF. Full variable domain (outside the CDR3, taken from reference TRBV19 and TRBJ2-2): DGGITQSPKYLFRKEGQNVTLSCEQNLNHDAMYWYRQDPGQGLRLIYYSQIVNDFQKGDIAEGYSVSREKKESFPLTVTSAQKNPTAFYLCASSIRRGETGELFFGEGSRLTVL.

V gene TRBV9 combines with J gene TRBJ1-2; D unclear. The V and J ends lost 4 bases and 3 bases respectively, with 4 bases between them. The CDR3 is 11 residues long. The germline V gene has CDR1 SGDLS and CDR2 YYNGEE. The CDR3 is CASSRDYGYTF. CDR3 coding DNA: TGTGCCAGCAGCCGGGACTATGGCTACACCTTC.

This clone was seen more than once but under ten times. This rearrangement joins TRBV4-2 to TRBJ1-2; TRBD1 agrees at 7 bases. CDR3 length: 16 amino acids. Trimming cost V 4 bases and J 1 base; bases outside gene matches: 9. The V gene's germline CDR1 is LGHNA and CDR2 YNFKEQ. The CDR3 DNA sequence: TGTGCCAGCAGCCTCAATCCGGGACAGAGTAACTATGGCTACACCTTC. This translates into CASSLNPGQSNYGYTF.

The chain uses TRBV11-2 and TRBJ1-2; 7 nucleotides line up with TRBD1. Germline CDR1 is SGHAT and CDR2 is FQNNGV. J was trimmed by 8 bases and V by 4 bases; bases with no gene match: 19. The CDR3 extends over 17 amino acids. The CDR3 here is CASSSLPRDRGAAGYTF. The CDR3 region has the DNA TGTGCCAGCAGCTCGTTGCCCCGGGACAGAGGGGCCGCCGGCTACACCTTC.

The sample holds one count of this clone. V is TRBV7-6 and J is TRBJ2-4; the D gene is possibly TRBD1 (6 bases). V lost 5 bases to trimming and J lost 0 bases, with 14 bases between them. The CDR3 runs to 16 residues. Germline loops: CDR1 SGHVS, CDR2 FNYEAQ. CDR3 residues: CASSPGQTLAKNIQYF. The CDR3 DNA follows: TGTGCCAGCAGCCCCGGACAGACTTTAGCCAAAAACATTCAGTACTTC.

This clone was counted once. This sequence joins TRBV11-2 and TRBJ1-1; no definite D call. Trimming took 5 bases from V and 1 from J, leaving 11 bases between them. This CDR3 is built from 14 residues. Per germline, CDR1 SGHAT and CDR2 FQNNGV. CDR3 bases: TGTGCCAGCAGCCGCCTAAATTCGAACACTGAAGCTTTCTTT. Protein: CASSRLNSNTEAFF.

The chain employs TRBV9 and TRBJ1-6, with D unclear. Germline V gene sequence: CDR1 SGDLS, CDR2 YYNGEE. The CDR3 length is 15 residues. V lost 7 bases to trimming and J lost 0 bases, with 11 bases between them. The CDR3 coding sequence is TGTGCCAGCTCTCTTGGGAGCTCCTATAATTCACCCCTCCACTTT. Encoded protein: CASSLGSSYNSPLHF.

This clone has just one count. The sample carries other DNA sequences with the same CDR3. The chain carries TRBV19 and TRBJ2-1; a weak D match, TRBD1 (5 bases). Germline CDR1 LNHDA, CDR2 SQIVND (reference sequence). V shed 4 bases and J shed 4 bases, with 8 bases lying between them. The CDR3 consists of 13 residues. This CDR3 reads CASSSQGYNEQFF. In nucleotides, the CDR3 is TGTGCCAGTAGTAGCCAGGGTTACAATGAGCAGTTCTTC.